This is a list of T cell receptor beta chains from one sample in a study of blood T cell repertoires in COVID-19. Data came from immunoSEQ multiplex PCR; TCRdb stores just in-frame clones and leaves some out. The data show over 150,000 clones, around 80% seen once. The sequenced sample was PBMCs or T cells enriched from blood (not recorded which). All receptors derive from a man aged 50 to 59 who had recovered from COVID-19. Both conserved end residues are part of each CDR3. The order of the fields is V gene, J gene, D gene, clone size, CDR3 DNA, CDR3 protein. The D gene is left open where the match is weak. Rows give clone size only sometimes, using once, few, many, or a class for an expanded clone.

TRBV23-1	TRBJ1-2	TRBD1	-	TGCGCCAGCAGTTACCAGGGGGCTGGATATGGCTACACCTTC	CASSYQGAGYGYTF
TRBV2	TRBJ1-1	-	-	TGTGCCAGCAGTCGACACTCCCCGGGATTGAACACTGAAGCTTTCTTT	CASSRHSPGLNTEAFF
TRBV2	TRBJ1-1	-	-	TGTGCCAGCATCCACGGGGGGGTTAACACTGAAGCTTTCTTT	CASIHGGVNTEAFF
TRBV30	TRBJ1-3	-	-	TGTGCCTGGAGTGTGGGGCCTGGAAACACCATATATTTT	CAWSVGPGNTIYF
TRBV27	TRBJ1-5	TRBD1	-	TGTGCCAGCAGTTCCCACAGGGGTCAGCCCCAGCATTTT	CASSSHRGQPQHF
TRBV5-4	TRBJ1-2	-	-	TGTGCCAGCACCCAAGGGCAGGGATCTTACTACACCTTC	CASTQGQGSYYTF
TRBV19	TRBJ2-2	TRBD2	-	TGTGCCAGTAGTCCCTGGGGGGGAAGCGCCGGGGAGCTGTTTTTT	CASSPWGGSAGELFF
TRBV3-1/TRBV3-2	TRBJ1-3	-	-	TGTGCCAGCAGCCAATCCTACAGGGCCAATCGAAACACCATATATTTT	CASSQSYRANRNTIYF
TRBV6-5	TRBJ2-7	TRBD1	-	TGTGCCAGCAGCGACAGGGGTTACGAGCAGTACTTC	CASSDRGYEQYF
TRBV6-6	TRBJ2-7	-	-	TGTGCCAGCAGTTCCGCAGGGTCAGGAAACGAGCAGTACTTC	CASSSAGSGNEQYF
TRBV18	TRBJ1-2	-	-	TGTGCCAGCTCACCACTGGAAGGGGATGGCTACACCTTC	CASSPLEGDGYTF
TRBV5-1	TRBJ1-1	TRBD1	-	TGCGCCAGCAGCTTAACCGGGACAGGGGTTACTGAAGCTTTCTTT	CASSLTGTGVTEAFF
TRBV7-2	TRBJ1-3	TRBD1	-	TGTGCCAGCAGCGCGGACAGGGGTTCGGGAAACACCATATATTTT	CASSADRGSGNTIYF
TRBV2	TRBJ1-3	-	once	TGTGCCAGCAGTGAGGGAGGAACCTACTCTGGAAACACCATATATTTT	CASSEGGTYSGNTIYF
TRBV6-1	TRBJ1-6	TRBD1	few	TGTGCCAGCAGTGACGGACAGGGGGCTTATTCACCCCTCCACTTT	CASSDGQGAYSPLHF
TRBV4-2	TRBJ1-1	TRBD1	once	TGTGCCAGCAGCCGAGGACAGGATGCTTTCTTT	CASSRGQDAFF
TRBV24-1	TRBJ2-7	-	-	TGTGCCACCAGTGATACAGACCCAATCGGAACCTACGAGCAGTACTTC	CATSDTDPIGTYEQYF
TRBV11-3	TRBJ2-7	-	-	TGTGCCAGCAGCTTAGCAGGGGTCTCTCACGAGCAGTACTTC	CASSLAGVSHEQYF
TRBV6-5	TRBJ1-2	-	-	TGTGCCAGCAGCGGTAACTATGGCTACACCTTC	CASSGNYGYTF
TRBV11-3	TRBJ2-1	-	once	TGTGCCAGCACCATTGGGGGGAGTGCTGAGCAGTTCTTC	CASTIGGSAEQFF
TRBV18	TRBJ2-5	TRBD1	-	TGTGCCAGCTCACCACGACAGGGGTCGAAGGAGACCCAGTACTTC	CASSPRQGSKETQYF
TRBV29-1	TRBJ1-5	-	-	TGCAGCGTTGTGCTAGGCGATATCAATCAGCCCCAGCATTTT	CSVVLGDINQPQHF
TRBV18	TRBJ1-5	-	-	TGTGCCAGCTCACCATCCGGGGAGAAGGATCAGCCCCAGCATTTT	CASSPSGEKDQPQHF
TRBV6-5	TRBJ2-2	TRBD1	-	TGTGCCAGCGCGTGGGACAGGTCGAACACCGGGGAGCTGTTTTTT	CASAWDRSNTGELFF
TRBV30	TRBJ1-1	-	-	TGTGCCTGGTCGAAGGGCGGGATTCGTGAAGCTTTCTTT	CAWSKGGIREAFF
TRBV5-1	TRBJ2-3	TRBD1	once	TGCGCCAGCAGCCGCACAGGGGAAGATACGCAGTATTTT	CASSRTGEDTQYF
TRBV3-1/TRBV3-2	TRBJ1-6	-	-	TGTGCCAGCAGCCAAGACAGGGTTAATTCACCCCTCCACTTT	CASSQDRVNSPLHF
TRBV29-1	TRBJ1-2	-	-	TGCAGCGTTGGGCACGGGTCAGATGGCTACACCTTC	CSVGHGSDGYTF
TRBV24-1	TRBJ2-2	-	-	TGTGCCACCAGTGGTAGGGGGGGCCCGGAGGGCACCGGGGAGCTGTTTTTT	CATSGRGGPEGTGELFF
TRBV7-9	TRBJ2-4	-	-	TGTGCCAGCAGCTTAGGCGGAGAGGCCAAAAACATTCAGTACTTC	CASSLGGEAKNIQYF
TRBV12-3/TRBV12-4	TRBJ1-4	-	-	TGTGCCAGCAGGGAGACCCCGAATGAAAAACTGTTTTTT	CASRETPNEKLFF
TRBV24-1	TRBJ2-1	-	-	TGTGCCACCAGTCAGGGGATGGGTGAGCAGTTCTTC	CATSQGMGEQFF
TRBV15	TRBJ2-3	-	-	TGTGCCACCAGCACCTATAGGCGGGCGGGTTCAGATACGCAGTATTTT	CATSTYRRAGSDTQYF
TRBV3-1/TRBV3-2	TRBJ1-5	-	-	TGTGCCAGCAGCCAATCGGGTAGCAATCAGCCCCAGCATTTT	CASSQSGSNQPQHF
TRBV5-1	TRBJ1-1	TRBD1	-	TGCGCCAGCGGGAATCCGGGACAGGGGGCTGAAGCTTTCTTT	CASGNPGQGAEAFF
TRBV11-2	TRBJ2-7	TRBD2	-	TGTGCCAGCAGCTTAGGTCTCGGGACTAGCGGGCTCCCCACCTACGAGCAGTACTTC	CASSLGLGTSGLPTYEQYF
TRBV27	TRBJ1-6	-	-	TGTGCCAGCAGTTTTAGTCATTCACCCCTCCACTTT	CASSFSHSPLHF
TRBV5-1	TRBJ1-4	-	-	TGCGCCAGCAGCTTACGGACACCTAATGAAAAACTGTTTTTT	CASSLRTPNEKLFF
TRBV27	TRBJ2-2	-	-	TGTGCCAGCAGAAAGGGACAAAACACCGGGGAGCTGTTTTTT	CASRKGQNTGELFF
TRBV7-9	TRBJ1-5	-	-	TGTGCCAGCAGCTTAGTGTCCGGGTCGAGGAGCAATCAGCCCCAGCATTTT	CASSLVSGSRSNQPQHF